The 12 T cell receptor beta chains given below trace back to one sample, sequenced in a study of T cell repertoires in cytomegalovirus infection (dated by TCRdb to between 2018 and 2021). The listed sequencing device is Illumina HiSeq 1500. Using fastp at Q25 and MiXCR, TCRdb reprocessed the public reads and kept productive beta chains. Rows with one shared CDR3 protein collapse into an entry with the most common genes and DNA. The sample includes under 850,000 distinct CDR3 sequences, with about 40% observed a single time. The ten top clones hold 2.5% to 3% of the sample. The specimen was PBMCs. These receptors all come from a human donor in good health (CMV status not recorded). Some clones in this sample may be carry-over from other donors' samples.

This clonotype came up a few times. CDR3 loop: CASSFGRYEQFF. The DNA of the CDR3 is TGTGCCAGCAGCTTCGGACGATATGAGCAGTTCTTC. The V gene is TRBV7-8, the J gene TRBJ2-1; no clear D gene. The CDR3 sequence is 12 residues long. V lost 3 bases to trimming and J lost 8 bases, with 8 bases between them. Germline CDR1 SGHVS, CDR2 FQNEAQ.

This chain connects TRBV24-1 to TRBJ2-1; 12 nucleotides line up with TRBD1. Trimming took 5 bases from V and 7 from J; bases not matched to a gene: 8. This CDR3 contains 16 residues. Germline V gene data show CDR1 as KGHDR and CDR2 as SFDVKD. CDR3 nucleotide sequence: TGTGCCACCAGTGGTTCCGGGACAGGGGGCATGAATGAGCAGTTCTTC. It codes for CATSGSGTGGMNEQFF.

V and J are TRBV10-3 and TRBJ2-7; D is uncertain. V was shortened by 3 bases and J by 5 bases, with 5 bases between the two germline ends. Per germline, CDR1 ENHRY and CDR2 SYGVKD. The CDR3 runs to 11 residues. CDR3 protein: CAISDGDEQYF. CDR3 nucleotides: TGTGCCATCAGTGATGGAGACGAGCAGTACTTC.

J is TRBJ1-1 and V is TRBV6-5; maybe TRBD1 (6 bases). The CDR3 is 16 residues long. Looked up from germline, CDR1 is MNHEY and CDR2 is SVGAGI. Trimming shortened V by 4 bases and J by 0 bases, and 15 bases separated the two germline ends. This chain's CDR3 is CASSLTFQGMNTEAFF. The CDR3 nucleotides read TGTGCCAGCAGTTTAACCTTCCAGGGGATGAACACTGAAGCTTTCTTT.

The rearrangement joins TRBV19 to TRBJ1-5, with no clear D. Germline values: CDR1 LNHDA, CDR2 SQIVND (reference sequence). The V end lost 7 bases, the J end lost 3 bases, and 7 bases lay between the germline ends. This CDR3 has 12 amino acids. The CDR3, as DNA: TGTGCCAGTAACAAGATCAATCAGCCCCAGCATTTT. Its protein product is CASNKINQPQHF. Supplemented by reference TRBV19 and TRBJ1-5, the full variable domain reads DGGITQSPKYLFRKEGQNVTLSCEQNLNHDAMYWYRQDPGQGLRLIYYSQIVNDFQKGDIAEGYSVSREKKESFPLTVTSAQKNPTAFYLCASNKINQPQHFGDGTRLSIL.

At least ten counts were recorded for this clonotype. This chain uses TRBV7-2 with TRBJ1-5; no definite D call. CDR3 size: 16 residues. The V gene lost 5 bases and the J gene lost 1 base, with 15 bases spanning the gap. From germline, CDR1 is SGHTA and CDR2 FQGNSA. CDR3: CASSPAGFFSNQPQHF. CDR3 DNA sequence: TGTGCCAGCAGCCCAGCGGGGTTTTTCAGCAATCAGCCCCAGCATTTT.

This clonotype was seen ten or more times. This sequence joins TRBV7-8 and TRBJ1-4; a weak D match, TRBD1 (5 bases). Germline-derived CDR1 and CDR2 are SGHVS and FQNEAQ. The V end was cut by 4 bases, the J end by 2 bases, with 20 bases between. This CDR3 comprises 18 residues. The CDR3 spells CASSSRDFRGETNEKLFF. CDR3 nucleotides: TGTGCCAGCAGCTCTAGGGACTTTCGGGGGGAGACTAATGAAAAACTGTTTTTT.

Comment on this clonotype: A junction boundary mismatches the germline segment, possibly from a read error. The chain is built from TRBV20-1 and TRBJ1-1; no clear D gene. CDR1 is DFQATT and CDR2 is SNEGSKA in the germline V gene (reference sequence). There are 13 residues in the CDR3. CDR3 amino acids: CSASRAVNTEACF. The CDR3 nucleotides read TGCAGTGCTAGTCGTGCGGTGAACACTGAAGCTTGCTTT.

The V gene is TRBV11-2, the J gene TRBJ2-1; 9 bases match TRBD1. The CDR3 runs 18 residues. Germline assignment: CDR1 SGHAT and CDR2 FQNNGV. V shed 2 bases and J 5 bases; nucleotides not matched to a gene: 13. CDR3 protein: CASSLRRMQGQGNNEQFF. The CDR3 DNA sequence: TGTGCCAGCAGCTTAAGGAGGATGCAGGGACAGGGAAACAATGAGCAGTTCTTC.

The V and J genes are TRBV7-8 and TRBJ2-7; possibly TRBD1 for D (6 bases). Per the germline V gene, CDR1 is SGHVS and CDR2 is FQNEAQ. The CDR3 sequence is 14 residues long. The V end lost 2 bases, the J end lost 2 bases, and 10 bases lay between the germline ends. CDR3 in DNA: TGTGCCAGCAGCTTACAGGGGAATACCTACGAGCAGTACTTC. As protein: CASSLQGNTYEQYF.

This chain connects TRBV6-6 to TRBJ1-4; no clear D. The V gene's germline CDR1 is MNHNY and CDR2 SVGAGI (reference sequence). V was pared by 6 bases and J by 0 bases, with 14 bases between. The CDR3 consists of 16 residues. The CDR3 coding sequence is TGTGCCAGCAGGGATCCCCGCGGGGCAACTAATGAAAAACTGTTTTTT. Translated: CASRDPRGATNEKLFF.

The rearrangement joins TRBV7-6 to TRBJ1-3, with a tentative D call TRBD1 (6 bases). The germline gives CDR1 SGHVS, CDR2 FNYEAQ. The germline V and J ends were trimmed by 4 bases and 4 bases, with 14 bases remaining between them. The CDR3 totals 15 residues. The CDR3 coding sequence is TGTGCCAGCAGCTCTCAGACAGGCTCCGGAAACACCATATATTTT. This translates into CASSSQTGSGNTIYF.